This T cell receptor beta chain comes out of a study of cytomegalovirus exposure and HLA in healthy donors. Study context: Early on, a data release was issued that held approximately 92 million unique TCRs from HLA-typed donors.

The study's findings and limits: Looking again later, the authors saw that most CMV-associated TCR beta chains seemed HLA-restricted. Most TCR sequences were rare, but some public TCRs occurred in many donors.

On this clone: No antigen is known for it.

Use of 60 Vbeta and 13 Jbeta primers characterized the PCR. Per the original methods: In a later analysis, the count reached 74 million or so unique TCR beta chains, with roughly 9.9 million shared. TCRdb's copy holds only in-frame clones and misses some; the assay was immunoSEQ multiplex PCR. V, J and clone size are those of that table, while D and trimming were read from the DNA. The data hold tens of thousands of clones, with about 72% observed a single time. This CDR3 has 16 amino acids. The V segment lost 1 base and the J segment 6 bases; nucleotides outside the gene matches: 5. Germline CDR1 is MNHNS and CDR2 is SASEGT.

The V gene is TRBV6-1, the J gene TRBJ2-3; TRBD1 matches 12 bases. The specimen sequenced was PBMCs. This TCR came from a woman aged 30 to 39 in good health and CMV-seropositive. CDR3 protein: CASSEGGDRGQDTQYF. The CDR3, as DNA: TGTGCCAGCAGTGAAGGCGGGGACAGGGGGCAGGATACGCAGTATTTT.